Presented here are 23 T cell receptor beta chains from one specimen sequenced in a study of cytomegalovirus exposure and HLA in healthy donors. TCRdb keeps only in-frame clones here, not all; method: immunoSEQ multiplex PCR. The sample includes around 56,000 clones, approximately 93% seen only once; the top ten take about 1.8%. What was sequenced was PBMCs. These receptors all come from a woman aged 18-29 years in good health and CMV-seropositive.

The chain carries TRBV6-5 and TRBJ1-6, with TRBD1 identical over 8 bases. Trimming at V came to 6 bases and at J to 6 bases, leaving 4 bases not matched to a gene. This CDR3 region has 14 residues. CDR1 and CDR2 (germline): MNHEY, SVGAGI. The CDR3 region is CASRTGVANSPLHF. The CDR3 DNA reads TGTGCCAGCAGGACAGGGGTAGCTAATTCACCCCTCCACTTT.

The gene calls are TRBV14 and TRBJ1-2; D is perhaps TRBD1 (5 bases). CDR3 size: 16 residues. Germline V gene sequence: CDR1 SGHDN, CDR2 FVKESK. The V gene lost 6 bases and the J gene lost 4 bases, with 21 bases spanning the gap. The DNA for the CDR3 is TGTGCCAGCAGTCGCGGGGGAGGCGGAAGAATCTATGGCTACACCTTC. This gives the protein CASSRGGGGRIYGYTF.

The V gene is TRBV21-1, the J gene TRBJ2-7; the tabulated D call, TRBD1, remains unverified against the DNA. TRBV21-1 constitutes a pseudogene. The CDR3 is 17 residues long. CDR3 in DNA: TGTGCCAGCAGCAAAGGGGTAGACAGCGATTCTTCCTACGAGCAGTACTTC. Its protein product is CASSKGVDSDSSYEQYF.

The chain is built from TRBV5-1 and TRBJ2-2; tentative D call: TRBD2 (6 bases). CDR3 length equals 17 residues. The germline V gene has CDR1 SGHRS and CDR2 YFSETQ. The V gene lost 3 bases and the J gene lost 3 bases, with 18 bases spanning the gap. The CDR3 sequence is CASSSRGRGRDTGELFF. Here the CDR3 DNA reads TGCGCCAGCAGCTCCCGAGGTCGGGGGAGAGACACCGGGGAGCTGTTTTTT.

The chain uses TRBV5-4 and TRBJ1-1; 7 bases agree with TRBD1. The V gene's germline CDR1 is SGHNT and CDR2 YYREEE (reference sequence). The V segment lost 5 bases and the J segment 0 bases; nucleotides outside the gene matches: 10. This CDR3 is built from 16 residues. The CDR3 nucleotides read TGTGCCAGCAGTTCGGACGTCGACAGGGTGAACACTGAAGCTTTCTTT. It specifies CASSSDVDRVNTEAFF.

The chain combines TRBV28 with TRBJ1-1, with 10 positions matching TRBD1. The CDR3 is 16 residues long. V lost 2 bases and J lost 5; bases outside the gene matches: 8. Germline V gives CDR1 MDHEN, CDR2 SYDVKM. The CDR3 coding sequence is TGTGCCAGCAGTTTAATCAGGACAGGGGGTCGGACTGAAGCTTTCTTT. It encodes CASSLIRTGGRTEAFF. The variable domain in full, with the rest retrieved from reference TRBV28 and TRBJ1-1, is DVKVTQSSRYLVKRTGEKVFLECVQDMDHENMFWYRQDPGLGLRLIYFSYDVKMKEKGDIPEGYSVSREKKERFSLILESASTNQTSMYLCASSLIRTGGRTEAFFGQGTRLTVV.

This chain links TRBV6-4 with TRBJ2-1, with 13 bases aligning to TRBD2. The V and J ends lost 3 bases and 8 bases, in that order; junction bases with no gene match: 4. There are 15 residues in the CDR3. The germline V gene encodes CDR1 MRHNA and CDR2 SNTAGT. CDR3 DNA sequence: TGTGCCAGCAGTGAAACTAGCGGGGGGGCCCATGAGCAGTTCTTC. Translating gives CASSETSGGAHEQFF.

The table lists this clone with a few counts. The rearrangement uses TRBV6-5 and TRBJ1-1; no reliable D call. V was trimmed by 2 bases and J by 0 bases, leaving 10 bases between them. The CDR3 extends over 15 amino acids. CDR1 and CDR2 (germline): MNHEY, SVGAGI. CDR3 sequence (DNA): TGTGCCAGCAGTTACGGATTCACTATGAACACTGAAGCTTTCTTT. Its translation is CASSYGFTMNTEAFF.

The chain recombines TRBV19 with TRBJ1-1; perhaps TRBD1 as D (6 bases). The CDR3 sequence is 12 residues long. V lost 6 bases and J 5 bases, leaving 10 bases between the germline ends. Germline CDR1 reads LNHDA; CDR2 reads SQIVND (reference sequence). CDR3 DNA sequence: TGTGCCAGTAGCCGACAGGCGACTGAAGCTTTCTTT. Protein sequence: CASSRQATEAFF.

The genes are TRBV28 and TRBJ1-3; 7 bases map to TRBD1. In germline, CDR1 is MDHEN, CDR2 SYDVKM. The CDR3 totals 19 residues. Trimming removed 5 bases from V and 0 bases from J; junction bases left unmatched: 16. In DNA, the CDR3 is TGTGCCAGCAGTACTCGACAGGGACTCTTTATTCTCTCTGGAAACACCATATATTTT. This translates into CASSTRQGLFILSGNTIYF.

This rearrangement joins TRBV14 to TRBJ2-7, with D perhaps TRBD2 (5 bases). Per germline, CDR1 SGHDN and CDR2 FVKESK. Trimming pared 0 bases from V and 0 bases from J, leaving 9 bases between. The CDR3 has 15 amino acids. CDR3 in DNA: TGTGCCAGCAGCCAAGACCGGGGATTCTCCTACGAGCAGTACTTC. Amino acid sequence: CASSQDRGFSYEQYF. Supplemented by reference TRBV14 and TRBJ2-7, the full variable domain reads EAGVTQFPSHSVIEKGQTVTLRCDPISGHDNLYWYRRVMGKEIKFLLHFVKESKQDESGMPNNRFLAERTGGTYSTLKVQPAELEDSGVYFCASSQDRGFSYEQYFGPGTRLTVT.

The V call is TRBV7-2, the J call TRBJ2-3, with TRBD2 identical over 8 bases. The trim removed 4 bases at V and 2 bases at J, leaving 5 bases unmatched. The CDR3 runs to 15 residues. In germline, CDR1 is SGHTA, CDR2 FQGNSA. The CDR3 is CASSSIAGSTDTQYF. The CDR3 bases are TGTGCCAGCAGCTCAATAGCGGGGTCCACAGATACGCAGTATTTT.

The chain recombines TRBV7-9 with TRBJ2-7, with 12 bases fitting TRBD2. This CDR3 spans 16 amino acids. V trimming: 5 bases; J trimming: 3 bases; junction bases outside the gene matches: 8. Germline CDR1 is SEHNR and CDR2 is FQNEAQ (reference sequence). CDR3 DNA: TGTGCCAGCAGCGTCCGACTAGCGGGGGCAAACTACGAGCAGTACTTC. Its protein product is CASSVRLAGANYEQYF.

The gene calls are TRBV25-1 and TRBJ1-2; D perhaps matches TRBD1 (5 bases). The ends were cut back, 2 bases at V and 7 bases at J, with 17 bases in the middle. Germline CDR1 reads MGHDK; CDR2 reads SYGVNS. The CDR3 sequence is 15 residues long. CDR3 amino acids: CASSEQGPLVSGYTF. The CDR3 DNA sequence: TGTGCCAGCAGTGAACAGGGCCCCCTCGTAAGTGGCTACACCTTC.

The chain carries TRBV11-2 and TRBJ2-7; TRBD2 matches 8 bases. Germline CDR1 and CDR2: SGHAT and FQNNGV. This CDR3 spans 13 amino acids. J was trimmed by 7 bases and V by 5 bases; bases with no gene match: 7. The CDR3 sequence: CASSPFGGGEQYF. Written as DNA, the CDR3 is TGTGCCAGCAGCCCCTTCGGGGGGGGAGAGCAGTACTTC.

The J gene is TRBJ2-1, the V gene TRBV15, with 11 bases that match TRBD2. The CDR3 length is 18 residues. Per germline, CDR1 LNHNV and CDR2 YYDKDF (reference sequence). After removal of 3 bases from V and 2 bases from J, the junction contained 9 bases not matched to a gene. In DNA, the CDR3 is TGTGCCACCAGCAGCCGCCGATTAGCGGGGGGGGCCTACAATGAGCAGTTCTTC. Amino acid sequence: CATSSRRLAGGAYNEQFF. The full variable domain, with the rest looked up from reference TRBV15 and TRBJ2-1, is DAMVIQNPRYQVTQFGKPVTLSCSQTLNHNVMYWYQQKSSQAPKLLFHYYDKDFNNEADTPDNFQSRRPNTSFCFLDIRSPGLGDTAMYLCATSSRRLAGGAYNEQFFGPGTRLTVL.

DNA of the CDR3: TGCGCCAGCAGCCCGATTAGCGGGGGGGCTCAAGAGACCCAGTACTTC. Translating gives CASSPISGGAQETQYF. The gene calls are TRBV5-1 and TRBJ2-5, with TRBD2 identical over 11 bases. The V gene's germline CDR1 is SGHRS and CDR2 YFSETQ. Trimming took 4 bases from V and 2 from J; bases not matched to a gene: 7. CDR3 length equals 16 residues.

CDR3 protein: CASSLDRGPPLHF. The DNA of the CDR3 is TGTGCCAGCAGCTTGGACAGGGGTCCACCCCTCCACTTT. This chain joins TRBV5-4 and TRBJ1-6; 7 positions agree with TRBD1. The V and J ends lost 0 bases and 11 bases, in that order; junction bases with no gene match: 2. Looked up from germline, CDR1 is SGHNT and CDR2 is YYREEE (reference sequence). This CDR3 has 13 amino acids.

The rearrangement joins TRBV6-5 to TRBJ1-2; TRBD1 aligns across 7 bases. The CDR3 runs to 13 residues. V gave up 4 bases and J gave up 4 bases; unmatched junction bases: 3. The germline gives CDR1 MNHEY, CDR2 SVGAGI. The CDR3 sequence is CASSFRGAYGYTF. The CDR3, as DNA: TGTGCCAGCAGTTTCAGGGGGGCCTATGGCTACACCTTC.

In DNA form, the CDR3 reads TGTGCCAGCAGTTCTCGTAGCGGGGGGGCTCACAATGAGCAGTTCTTC. It specifies CASSSRSGGAHNEQFF. The V and J genes are TRBV11-2 and TRBJ2-1; 11 bases match TRBD2. V lost 6 bases and J lost 5; bases outside the gene matches: 9. The germline CDR1 and CDR2 sequences are SGHAT and FQNNGV. CDR3 length: 16 residues.

The rearrangement uses TRBV7-2 and TRBJ2-7, with TRBD1 identical over 10 bases. The CDR3 spans 15 residues. Looked up from germline, CDR1 is SGHTA and CDR2 is FQGNSA. V gave up 6 bases and J gave up 5 bases; unmatched junction bases: 10. CDR3 sequence: CASRKSRDRGDEQYF. The CDR3 nucleotides are TGTGCCAGCAGAAAGAGCCGGGACAGGGGAGACGAGCAGTACTTC.

The chain links TRBV25-1 to TRBJ2-3, with D maybe TRBD1 (6 bases). Looked up from germline, CDR1 is MGHDK and CDR2 is SYGVNS. The length of the CDR3 is 15 residues. V was shortened by 3 bases and J by 1 base, with 11 bases between the two germline ends. The CDR3 DNA follows: TGTGCCAGCAGTGATAACAGGGTCGGCACAGATACGCAGTATTTT. It specifies CASSDNRVGTDTQYF.

This rearrangement joins TRBV19 to TRBJ2-1; 8 bases agree with TRBD2. The J segment lost 16 bases and the V segment lost 5 bases, leaving 13 bases of the junction unmatched. The germline gives CDR1 LNHDA, CDR2 SQIVND (reference sequence). This CDR3 has 13 amino acids. The CDR3 protein is CASSLRASGGLFF. The CDR3 DNA follows: TGTGCCAGTAGTTTGCGGGCGAGCGGGGGTCTATTCTTC.